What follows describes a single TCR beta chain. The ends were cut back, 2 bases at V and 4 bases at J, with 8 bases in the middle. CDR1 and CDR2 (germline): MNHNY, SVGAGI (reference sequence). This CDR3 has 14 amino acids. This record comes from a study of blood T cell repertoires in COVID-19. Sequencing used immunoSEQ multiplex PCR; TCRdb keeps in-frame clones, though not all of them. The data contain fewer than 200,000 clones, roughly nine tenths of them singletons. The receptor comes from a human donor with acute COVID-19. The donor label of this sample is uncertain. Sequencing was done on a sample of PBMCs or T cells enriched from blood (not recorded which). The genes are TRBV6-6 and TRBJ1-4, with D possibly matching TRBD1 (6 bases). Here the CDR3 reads CASSYGGNNEKLFF. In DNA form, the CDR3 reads TGTGCCAGCAGTTACGGGGGCAATAATGAAAAACTGTTTTTT.